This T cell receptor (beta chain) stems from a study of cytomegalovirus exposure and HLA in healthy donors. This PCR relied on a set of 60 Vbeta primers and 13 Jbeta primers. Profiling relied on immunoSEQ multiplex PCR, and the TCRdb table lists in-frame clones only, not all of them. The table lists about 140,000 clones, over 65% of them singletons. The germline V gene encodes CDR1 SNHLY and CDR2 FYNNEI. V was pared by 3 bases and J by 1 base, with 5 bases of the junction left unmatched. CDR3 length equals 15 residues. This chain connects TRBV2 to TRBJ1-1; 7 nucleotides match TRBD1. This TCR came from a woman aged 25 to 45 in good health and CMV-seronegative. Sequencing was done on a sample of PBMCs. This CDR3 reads CASSEQGGQNTEAFF. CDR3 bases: TGTGCCAGCAGTGAGCAGGGGGGACAGAACACTGAAGCTTTCTTT.